A selection of T cell receptor beta chains follows, all from one sample in a study of T-cell reconstitution after alpha-beta-depleted transplantation in children. MiXCR, run by TCRdb on the PCR reads, gives a single entry per CDR3 protein. In the table there are under 250,000 distinct CDR3 sequences, about 24% of which are singletons. This specimen consisted of PBMCs, mostly from graft donor cells, obtained 360 days after TCRalphabeta/CD19-depleted stem cell transplant. Source of these receptors: a female patient between 2 and 15 years old who had a stem cell transplant for congenital amegakaryocytic thrombocytopenia, so the T cells may come from the graft donor. Both conserved end residues are part of each CDR3. D genes are given only for firm matches. The size entry is marked missing in some rows and otherwise reads once, few, many or a size class.

V gene	D gene	J gene	clone size	CDR3 protein	CDR3 DNA
TRBV24-1	-	TRBJ1-3	-	CATSESTGNTIYF	TGTGCCACCAGTGAGTCGACAGGAAACACCATATATTTT
TRBV5-5	-	TRBJ2-2	many	CASSLNSANTGELFF	TGTGCCAGCAGCTTGAATTCGGCGAACACCGGGGAGCTGTTTTTT
TRBV5-1	-	TRBJ1-2	-	CASSLRLANYGYTF	TGCGCCAGCAGCTTGCGACTAGCTAACTATGGCTACACCTTC
TRBV28	-	TRBJ2-7	many	CASSPIPFSSYEQYF	TGTGCCAGCAGTCCCATCCCATTCTCCAGCTACGAGCAGTACTTC
TRBV6-2/TRBV6-3	TRBD2	TRBJ2-7	few	CASRATSGTSYEQYF	TGTGCCAGCAGAGCCACTAGCGGGACCTCCTACGAGCAGTACTTC
TRBV12-3/TRBV12-4	-	TRBJ2-3	many	CASRRAITSTDTQYF	TGTGCCAGCAGGCGTGCGATTACTAGCACAGATACGCAGTATTTT
TRBV20-1	-	TRBJ2-6	-	CSARTLGSGANVLTF	TGCAGTGCTAGAACTCTGGGCTCTGGGGCCAACGTCCTGACTTTC
TRBV19	TRBD1	TRBJ1-5	-	CASSRLDRSLSNQPQHF	TGTGCCAGTAGCAGACTGGACAGGTCCTTAAGCAATCAGCCCCAGCATTTT
TRBV12-3/TRBV12-4	TRBD1	TRBJ2-2	-	CASSPPGQGYGELFF	TGTGCCAGCAGTCCTCCGGGACAGGGGTACGGGGAGCTGTTTTTT
TRBV10-3	-	TRBJ2-7	few	CAISDAGYEQYF	TGTGCCATCAGTGATGCGGGGTACGAGCAGTACTTC
TRBV6-2/TRBV6-3	TRBD1	TRBJ1-1	-	CASSRTGWNTEAFF	TGTGCCAGCAGCCGGACAGGGTGGAACACTGAAGCTTTCTTT
TRBV7-2	-	TRBJ2-5	few	CASNSGVGETQYF	TGTGCCAGCAACTCAGGGGTGGGAGAGACCCAGTACTTC
TRBV7-6	-	TRBJ2-1	few	CASSLGYMVLTEQFF	TGTGCCAGCAGCTTAGGGTACATGGTCCTGACTGAGCAGTTCTTC
TRBV12-3/TRBV12-4	-	TRBJ1-1	few	CASSKLVTDTEAFF	TGTGCCAGCAGTAAACTGGTGACGGACACTGAAGCTTTCTTT
TRBV6-1	TRBD2	TRBJ2-1	-	CASRSSGSYNEQFF	TGTGCCAGCAGATCTAGCGGGAGCTACAATGAGCAGTTCTTC
TRBV20-1	-	TRBJ1-2	-	CSATLTGIGGYTF	TGCAGTGCTACACTAACAGGGATTGGTGGCTACACCTTC
TRBV25-1	TRBD1	TRBJ2-1	-	CASSEYIGQGGSSYNEQFF	TGTGCCAGCAGTGAATATATCGGACAGGGGGGCAGCTCCTACAATGAGCAGTTCTTC
TRBV12-3/TRBV12-4	-	TRBJ2-5	-	CASSLYTGLEETQYF	TGTGCCAGCAGTTTATATACAGGATTAGAAGAGACCCAGTACTTC
TRBV20-1	-	TRBJ1-1	-	CSARVVAYSEAFF	TGCAGTGCTAGAGTGGTAGCTTATTCTGAAGCTTTCTTT
TRBV5-1	TRBD2	TRBJ2-1	many	CASVPGGGIYNEQFF	TGCGCCAGCGTCCCGGGCGGGGGAATATACAATGAGCAGTTCTTC
TRBV20-1	-	TRBJ2-7	few	CSAQDGSYEQYF	TGCAGTGCTCAGGACGGCTCCTACGAGCAGTACTTC
TRBV5-1	-	TRBJ1-4	-	CASRGYADEKLFF	TGCGCCAGCAGGGGGTATGCAGATGAAAAACTGTTTTTT
TRBV4-1	-	TRBJ2-1	-	CASSQGSREDAEDTEQFF	TGCGCCAGCAGCCAGGGATCCCGAGAGGATGCTGAGGATACTGAGCAGTTCTTC
TRBV30	-	TRBJ1-2	-	CAWNEGENYGYTF	TGTGCCTGGAATGAGGGGGAGAACTATGGCTACACCTTC
TRBV6-1	TRBD2	TRBJ2-2	few	CASSRRLAGDPTGELFF	TGTGCCAGCAGCCGTAGACTAGCGGGAGATCCCACCGGGGAGCTGTTTTTT
TRBV6-5	-	TRBJ2-7	-	CASRTTGYEQYF	TGTGCCAGCAGGACGACAGGCTACGAGCAGTACTTC
TRBV4-2	-	TRBJ1-1	-	CASSQETGSNTEAFF	TGTGCCAGCAGCCAAGAAACAGGTTCGAACACTGAAGCTTTCTTT
TRBV7-2	-	TRBJ1-1	few	CASSLRRGTEAFF	TGTGCCAGCAGCCTCCGGAGGGGCACTGAAGCTTTCTTT
TRBV7-9	TRBD1	TRBJ1-1	-	CASSFRQGNTEAFF	TGTGCCAGCAGCTTTAGACAGGGGAACACTGAAGCTTTCTTT
TRBV11-2	-	TRBJ2-3	few	CASRLITGSADTQYF	TGTGCCAGCAGACTTATTACAGGGTCTGCAGATACGCAGTATTTT
TRBV6-1	-	TRBJ1-2	-	CASSEARGAGDFHGYTF	TGTGCCAGCAGTGAAGCGAGAGGGGCAGGGGATTTCCATGGCTACACCTTC
TRBV9	-	TRBJ1-1	few	CASSVGRKTEAFF	TGTGCCAGCAGCGTAGGTCGGAAGACTGAAGCTTTCTTT
TRBV6-5	TRBD2	TRBJ2-7	-	CASSSPYGRGGYEQYF	TGTGCCAGCAGTTCCCCCTACGGGAGGGGGGGCTACGAGCAGTACTTC
TRBV10-3	-	TRBJ1-1	-	CAISESIRRGKGTEAFF	TGTGCCATCAGTGAGTCGATCCGCCGGGGTAAGGGCACTGAAGCTTTCTTT
TRBV3-1	TRBD2	TRBJ2-3	-	CASSQDPPSGGGRDTQYF	TGTGCCAGCAGCCAAGATCCCCCCAGCGGGGGGGGGCGAGATACGCAGTATTTT
TRBV9	TRBD2	TRBJ2-7	few	CASSAQTSGEPYEQYF	TGTGCCAGCAGCGCGCAGACTAGCGGGGAACCCTACGAGCAGTACTTC
TRBV7-7	-	TRBJ2-1	many	CASSLDGSPYNEQFF	TGTGCCAGCAGCTTAGACGGGAGCCCGTACAATGAGCAGTTCTTC
TRBV7-2	-	TRBJ2-7	-	CASSLATGISYEQYF	TGTGCCAGCAGCTTAGCCACAGGAATCTCCTACGAGCAGTACTTC
TRBV28	-	TRBJ2-1	few	CASSTLDNYNEQFF	TGTGCCAGCAGTACCTTAGACAACTACAATGAGCAGTTCTTC
TRBV3-1	TRBD1	TRBJ1-2	-	CASSQPNRGDYGYTF	TGTGCCAGCAGCCAACCAAACAGGGGGGACTATGGCTACACCTTC
TRBV11-2	-	TRBJ2-1	-	CASSQVGTWNEQFF	TGTGCCAGCAGCCAAGTTGGGACCTGGAATGAGCAGTTCTTC
TRBV28	TRBD1	TRBJ2-3	-	CASSSWGQTSTDTQYF	TGTGCCAGCAGTTCTTGGGGACAGACTAGCACAGATACGCAGTATTTT
TRBV6-5	-	TRBJ2-2	-	CASSSPFRSETGELFF	TGTGCCAGCAGTTCTCCCTTTCGTTCGGAGACCGGGGAGCTGTTTTTT
TRBV20-1	-	TRBJ1-1	-	CSAALQGSDTEAFF	TGCAGTGCGGCCTTACAGGGATCGGACACTGAAGCTTTCTTT
TRBV6-5	-	TRBJ2-5	-	CASSYAGTQYF	TGTGCCAGCAGTTACGCTGGGACCCAGTACTTC
TRBV20-1	-	TRBJ2-3	many	CSAVTGTSTDTQYF	TGCAGTGCTGTTACCGGGACTTCCACAGATACGCAGTATTTT
TRBV20-1	-	TRBJ2-5	-	CSARETQETQYF	TGCAGTGCTAGAGAAACCCAAGAGACCCAGTACTTC
TRBV9	TRBD2	TRBJ2-3	many	CASSVGLAGGHPRYF	TGTGCCAGCAGCGTAGGACTAGCGGGGGGGCATCCTCGGTATTTT
TRBV7-7	TRBD2	TRBJ2-1	-	CASSLELAGVGEQFF	TGTGCCAGCAGCTTAGAACTAGCGGGAGTTGGGGAGCAGTTCTTC
TRBV20-1	-	TRBJ1-2	-	CSASDKRPYTNYGYTF	TGCAGTGCTAGCGACAAACGCCCCTACACAAACTATGGCTACACCTTC
TRBV4-2	-	TRBJ2-2	few	CASSQVVGELFF	TGTGCCAGCAGCCAAGTTGTCGGGGAGCTGTTTTTT
TRBV7-8	-	TRBJ2-1	few	CASSSRTGPTYNEQFF	TGTGCCAGCAGCTCTAGAACAGGTCCCACCTACAATGAGCAGTTCTTC
TRBV7-3	-	TRBJ2-3	few	CASSFATSSTDTQYF	TGTGCCAGCAGCTTCGCTACTTCTAGCACAGATACGCAGTATTTT
TRBV20-1	-	TRBJ2-4	few	CSASDRNIQYF	TGCAGTGCTAGTGACAGAAACATTCAGTACTTC